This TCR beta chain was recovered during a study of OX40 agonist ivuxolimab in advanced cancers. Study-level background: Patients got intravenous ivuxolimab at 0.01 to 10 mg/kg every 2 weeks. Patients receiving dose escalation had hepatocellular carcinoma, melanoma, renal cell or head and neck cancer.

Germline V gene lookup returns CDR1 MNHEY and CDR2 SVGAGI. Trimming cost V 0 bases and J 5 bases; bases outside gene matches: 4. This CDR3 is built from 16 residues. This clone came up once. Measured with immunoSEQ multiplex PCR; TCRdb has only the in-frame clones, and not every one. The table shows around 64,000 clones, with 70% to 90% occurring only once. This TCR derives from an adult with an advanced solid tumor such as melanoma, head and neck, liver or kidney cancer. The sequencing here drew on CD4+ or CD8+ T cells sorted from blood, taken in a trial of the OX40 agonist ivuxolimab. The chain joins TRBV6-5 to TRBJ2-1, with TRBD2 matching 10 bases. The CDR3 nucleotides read TGTGCCAGCAGTTACTCGAACCTAGCGGGGGACAATGAGCAGTTCTTC. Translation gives CASSYSNLAGDNEQFF.